This T cell receptor beta chain is drawn from a study of shared T cell receptors in the human thymus. Profiled with immunoSEQ multiplex PCR; TCRdb holds only in-frame clones, not every one. The sample lists more than 550,000 clones; 75% to 90% were seen once. This clone was observed a handful of times. The CDR3 totals 15 residues. Per the germline V gene, CDR1 is ENHRY and CDR2 is SYGVKD. V shed 2 bases and J 4 bases; nucleotides not matched to a gene: 4. The data also belong to a second study, concerning human thymus T cells. Per that paper: Congenital heart defects were the reason for the corrective surgery that the donors, healthy Finnish infants, were having. Surgeons resected thymus tissue during corrective heart surgery. Thymic and blood repertoires showed apparently biased V and J gene usage. Related studies noted strongly shared thymic repertoires across unrelated people.

The chain uses TRBV10-3 and TRBJ2-5; 10 nucleotides line up with TRBD1. This receptor was obtained from a girl less than two years old with a congenital heart defect. The sequencing input was thymocytes. The CDR3 loop is CAISEGDRGRETQYF. DNA of the CDR3: TGTGCCATCAGTGAGGGAGACAGGGGGCGAGAGACCCAGTACTTC.